The present entry profiles one T cell receptor (beta chain) with its context. The antigen remains unidentified. Germline V gives CDR1 KGHSH, CDR2 LQKENI. There are 14 residues in the CDR3. V lost 4 bases to trimming and J lost 0 bases, with 9 bases between them. Replicate PCRs from sorted subsets contained about 200 ng DNA, which is approximately 30,000 T cell genomes. Per the study methods: Sequence data from immunoSEQ were junction-only and lacked quality scores; consequently, filtering differed. Assay: immunoSEQ multiplex PCR; the TCRdb copy retains only in-frame clones and omits some. The V and J calls and the clone size are those of that table, but D and trimming were determined from the DNA. The table lists some 790,000 clones, around 70% of them singletons. These data originate in a study of shared clonotypes between healthy human individuals. Points from the study as a whole: Generally, estimated richness proved larger in naive subsets than it did in memory subsets.

The V and J genes are TRBV18 and TRBJ1-1; D is unresolved. The sample taken for sequencing was memory CD4+ T cells sorted from blood. Subset given: CD45RA-negative fraction. The TCR was taken from a young woman in good health. The DNA for the CDR3 is TGTGCCAGCTCACTCAACGGATTGAACACTGAAGCTTTCTTT. This codes for CASSLNGLNTEAFF.